This record looks at one TCR beta chain sequence and its context. This sample was included in a study of T cells in Graves' hyperthyroidism and ophthalmopathy. Germline lookup yields CDR1 ENHRY and CDR2 SYGVKD. This CDR3 is 14 amino acids long. V lost 2 bases and J 5 bases, leaving 12 bases between the germline ends. Researchers amplified the TCR beta CDR3 regions from RNA transcripts. TCR CDR3 underwent first-round RT-PCR with the HTBI primer set. Using its own MiXCR run on the multiplex PCR reads, TCRdb lists one record per CDR3 protein. This sample carries approximately 870,000 distinct CDR3 sequences, 38% of them seen once, and the ten largest clones take approximately 10%.

The V call is TRBV10-3, the J call TRBJ1-1, with D maybe TRBD1 (6 bases). Sequencing was carried out using blood. The receptor was isolated from a man aged 18 to 35 with Graves' hyperthyroidism. The CDR3 bases are TGTGCCATCAGTGAGACAGGGCGGGATACTGAAGCTTTCTTT. Protein sequence: CAISETGRDTEAFF.